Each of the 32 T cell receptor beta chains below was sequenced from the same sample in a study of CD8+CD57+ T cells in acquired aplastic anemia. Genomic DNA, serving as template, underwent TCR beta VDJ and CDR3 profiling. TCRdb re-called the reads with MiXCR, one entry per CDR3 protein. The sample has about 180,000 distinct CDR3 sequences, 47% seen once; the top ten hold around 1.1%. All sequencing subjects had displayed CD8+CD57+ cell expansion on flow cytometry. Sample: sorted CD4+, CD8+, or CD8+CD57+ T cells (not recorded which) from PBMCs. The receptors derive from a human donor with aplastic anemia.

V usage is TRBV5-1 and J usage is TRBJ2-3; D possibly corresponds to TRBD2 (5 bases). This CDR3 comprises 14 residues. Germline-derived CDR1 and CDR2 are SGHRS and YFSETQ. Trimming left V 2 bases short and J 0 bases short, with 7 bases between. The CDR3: CASSFGGSTDTQYF. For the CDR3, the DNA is TGCGCCAGCAGCTTCGGCGGGAGCACAGATACGCAGTATTTT.

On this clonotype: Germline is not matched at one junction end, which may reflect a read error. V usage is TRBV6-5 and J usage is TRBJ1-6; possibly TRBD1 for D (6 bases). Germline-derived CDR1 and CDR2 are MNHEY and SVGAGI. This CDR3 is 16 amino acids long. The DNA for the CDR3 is TGTGCCAGCAGTTACTCGAAGCGACAGGATAATCCACCCCTCCACTTT. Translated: CASSYSKRQDNPPLHF.

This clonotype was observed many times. CDR3: CASTTALGNTIYF. The CDR3 nucleotides read TGTGCCAGCACGACAGCGTTAGGAAACACCATATATTTT. The V and J genes are TRBV12-3 or TRBV12-4 and TRBJ1-3; D may be TRBD1 (5 bases). The ends were cut back, 7 bases at V and 4 bases at J, with 11 bases in the middle. The CDR3 extends over 13 amino acids.

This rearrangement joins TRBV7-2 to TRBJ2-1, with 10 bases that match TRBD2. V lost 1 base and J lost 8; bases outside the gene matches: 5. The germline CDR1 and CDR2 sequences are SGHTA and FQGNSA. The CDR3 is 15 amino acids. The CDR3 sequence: CASSLGLAGVDEQFF. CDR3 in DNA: TGTGCCAGCAGCTTAGGGCTAGCGGGAGTGGATGAGCAGTTCTTC.

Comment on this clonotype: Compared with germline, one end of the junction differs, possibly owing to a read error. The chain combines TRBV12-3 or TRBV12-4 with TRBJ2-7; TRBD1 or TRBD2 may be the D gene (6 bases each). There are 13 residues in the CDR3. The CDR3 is CASSSLGGGELYF. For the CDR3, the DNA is TGTGCCAGCAGTTCCCTTGGGGGCGGGGAGCTGTACTTC.

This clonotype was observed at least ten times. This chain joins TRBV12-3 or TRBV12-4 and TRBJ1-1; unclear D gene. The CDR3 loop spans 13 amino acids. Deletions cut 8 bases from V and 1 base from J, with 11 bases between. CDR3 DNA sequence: TGTGCCAGCTCGGATCTCCGGAACACTGAAGCTTTCTTT. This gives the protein CASSDLRNTEAFF.

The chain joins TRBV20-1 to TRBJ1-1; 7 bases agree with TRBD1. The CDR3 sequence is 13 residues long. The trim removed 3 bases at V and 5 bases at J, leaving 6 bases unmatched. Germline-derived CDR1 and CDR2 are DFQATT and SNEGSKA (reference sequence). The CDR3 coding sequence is TGCAGTGCTAGTGGACAGGTTAGGACTGAAGCTTTCTTT. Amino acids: CSASGQVRTEAFF.

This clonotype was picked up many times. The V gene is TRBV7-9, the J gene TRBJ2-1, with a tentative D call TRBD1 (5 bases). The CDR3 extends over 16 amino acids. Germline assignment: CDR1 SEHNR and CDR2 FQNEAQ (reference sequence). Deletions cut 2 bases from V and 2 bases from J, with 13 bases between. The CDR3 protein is CASSLLPTETYNEQFF. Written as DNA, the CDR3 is TGTGCCAGCAGCTTACTTCCGACAGAAACCTACAATGAGCAGTTCTTC. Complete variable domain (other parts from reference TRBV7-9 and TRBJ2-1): DTGVSQNPRHKITKRGQNVTFRCDPISEHNRLYWYRQTLGQGPEFLTYFQNEAQLEKSRLLSDRFSAERPKGSFSTLEIQRTEQGDSAMYLCASSLLPTETYNEQFFGPGTRLTVL.

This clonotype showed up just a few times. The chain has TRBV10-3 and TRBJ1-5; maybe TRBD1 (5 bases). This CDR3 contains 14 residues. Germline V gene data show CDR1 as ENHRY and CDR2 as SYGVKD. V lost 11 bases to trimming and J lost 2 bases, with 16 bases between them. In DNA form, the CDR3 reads TGTGCCTCGGCCGGGGGATGGGGCAATCAGCCCCAGCATTTT. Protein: CASAGGWGNQPQHF.

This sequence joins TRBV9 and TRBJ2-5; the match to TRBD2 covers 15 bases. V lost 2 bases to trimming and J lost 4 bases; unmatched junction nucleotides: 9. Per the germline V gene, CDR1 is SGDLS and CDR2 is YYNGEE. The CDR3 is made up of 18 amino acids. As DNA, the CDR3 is TGTGCCAGCAGCGTCGGACCTGGGACTAGCGGGAGGTTAGAGACCCAGTACTTC. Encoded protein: CASSVGPGTSGRLETQYF.

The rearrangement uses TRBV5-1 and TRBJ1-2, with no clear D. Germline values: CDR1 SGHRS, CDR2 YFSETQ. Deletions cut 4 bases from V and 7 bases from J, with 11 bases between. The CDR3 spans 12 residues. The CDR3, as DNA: TGCGCCAGCAGCCCCTTCAATCTTGGCTACACCTTC. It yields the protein CASSPFNLGYTF.

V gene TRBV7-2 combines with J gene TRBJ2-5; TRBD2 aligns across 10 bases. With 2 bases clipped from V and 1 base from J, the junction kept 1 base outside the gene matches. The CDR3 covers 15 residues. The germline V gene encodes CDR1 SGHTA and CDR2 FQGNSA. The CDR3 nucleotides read TGTGCCAGCAGCTTAAAGCGGGGGGGCCAAGAGACCCAGTACTTC. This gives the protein CASSLKRGGQETQYF.

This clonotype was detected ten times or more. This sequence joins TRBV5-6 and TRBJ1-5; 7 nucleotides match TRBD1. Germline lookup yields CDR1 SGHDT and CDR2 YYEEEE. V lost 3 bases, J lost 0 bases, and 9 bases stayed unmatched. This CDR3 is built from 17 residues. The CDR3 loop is CASSSYLDRDSNQPQHF. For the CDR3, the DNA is TGTGCCAGCAGCTCGTATCTCGACAGGGATAGCAATCAGCCCCAGCATTTT.

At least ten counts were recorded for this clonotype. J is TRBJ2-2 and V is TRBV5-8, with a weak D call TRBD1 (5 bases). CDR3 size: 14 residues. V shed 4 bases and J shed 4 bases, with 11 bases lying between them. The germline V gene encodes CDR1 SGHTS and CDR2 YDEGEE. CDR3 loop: CASSNGQATGELFF. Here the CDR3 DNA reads TGTGCCAGCAGCAACGGACAAGCCACCGGGGAGCTGTTTTTT.

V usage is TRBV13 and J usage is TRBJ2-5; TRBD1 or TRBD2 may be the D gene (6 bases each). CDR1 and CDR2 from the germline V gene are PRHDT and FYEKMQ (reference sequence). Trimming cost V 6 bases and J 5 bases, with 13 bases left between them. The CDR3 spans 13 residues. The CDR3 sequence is CASRFRGDETQYF. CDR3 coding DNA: TGTGCCAGCAGATTTAGGGGGGACGAGACCCAGTACTTC.

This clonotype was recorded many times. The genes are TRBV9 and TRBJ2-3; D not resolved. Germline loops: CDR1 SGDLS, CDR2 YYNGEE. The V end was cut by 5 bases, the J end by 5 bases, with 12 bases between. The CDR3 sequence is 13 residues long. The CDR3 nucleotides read TGTGCCAGCAGTGATCGCGATGTAGATACGCAGTATTTT. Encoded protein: CASSDRDVDTQYF.

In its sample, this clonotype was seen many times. CDR3 sequence: CASSIAAYTGELFF. The CDR3 nucleotides are TGTGCCAGTAGTATAGCAGCTTACACCGGGGAGCTGTTTTTT. V gene TRBV19 combines with J gene TRBJ2-2, with D unresolved. The CDR3 is made up of 14 amino acids. Germline V gene lookup returns CDR1 LNHDA and CDR2 SQIVND (reference sequence). The germline V and J ends were trimmed by 1 base and 3 bases, with 6 bases remaining between them.

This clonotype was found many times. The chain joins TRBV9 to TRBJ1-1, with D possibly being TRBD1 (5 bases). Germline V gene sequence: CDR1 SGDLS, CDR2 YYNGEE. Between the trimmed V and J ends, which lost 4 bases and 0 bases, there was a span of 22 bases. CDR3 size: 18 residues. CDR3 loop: CASSSIRDALIMNTEAFF. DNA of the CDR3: TGTGCCAGCAGCTCGATTCGGGACGCGCTGATCATGAACACTGAAGCTTTCTTT.

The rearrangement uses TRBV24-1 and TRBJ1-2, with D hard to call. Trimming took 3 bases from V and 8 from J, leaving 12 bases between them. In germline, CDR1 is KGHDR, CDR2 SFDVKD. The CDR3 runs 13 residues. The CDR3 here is CATSDQDLRGYTF. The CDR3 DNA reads TGTGCCACCAGTGATCAGGATCTCAGAGGCTACACCTTC.

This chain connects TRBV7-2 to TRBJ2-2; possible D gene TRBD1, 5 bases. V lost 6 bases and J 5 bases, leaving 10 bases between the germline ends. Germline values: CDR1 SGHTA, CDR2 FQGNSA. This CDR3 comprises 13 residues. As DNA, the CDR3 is TGTGCCAGCAGTTCGGCAGGGACCGGGGAGCTGTTTTTT. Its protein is CASSSAGTGELFF.

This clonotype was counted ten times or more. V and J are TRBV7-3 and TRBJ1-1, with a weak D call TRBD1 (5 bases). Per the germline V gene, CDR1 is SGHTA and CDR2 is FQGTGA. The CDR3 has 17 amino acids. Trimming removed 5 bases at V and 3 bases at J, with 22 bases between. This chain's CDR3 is CASSDTGVVGRDTEAFF. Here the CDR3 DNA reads TGTGCCAGCAGCGACACGGGAGTGGTGGGGCGAGACACTGAAGCTTTCTTT.

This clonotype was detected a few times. CDR3 DNA sequence: TGCGCCAGCAGCCCAGCGGGGGGCCTTTACAATGAGCAGTTCTTC. The encoded protein is CASSPAGGLYNEQFF. The chain links TRBV4-1 to TRBJ2-1; 9 nucleotides align to TRBD2. This CDR3 has 15 residues. With 4 bases clipped from V and 4 bases from J, the junction kept 5 bases outside the gene matches. From germline, CDR1 is MGHRA and CDR2 YSYEKL.

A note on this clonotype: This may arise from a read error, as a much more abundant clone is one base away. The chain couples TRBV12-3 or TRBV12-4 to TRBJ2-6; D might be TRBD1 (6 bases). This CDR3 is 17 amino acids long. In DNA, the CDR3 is TGTGCCAGCAGCCGACAGGTTCTAACCTCTGGGACCAACGTCCTGACTTTC. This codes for CASSRQVLTSGTNVLTF.

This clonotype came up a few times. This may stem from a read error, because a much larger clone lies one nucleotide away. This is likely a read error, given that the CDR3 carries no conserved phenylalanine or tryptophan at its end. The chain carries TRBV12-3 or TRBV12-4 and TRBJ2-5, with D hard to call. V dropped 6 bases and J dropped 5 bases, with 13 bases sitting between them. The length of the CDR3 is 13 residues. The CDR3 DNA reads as TGTGCCAGCAGCCAGACTCCGTGGGAGACCCAGTACTCC. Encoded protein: CASSQTPWETQYS.

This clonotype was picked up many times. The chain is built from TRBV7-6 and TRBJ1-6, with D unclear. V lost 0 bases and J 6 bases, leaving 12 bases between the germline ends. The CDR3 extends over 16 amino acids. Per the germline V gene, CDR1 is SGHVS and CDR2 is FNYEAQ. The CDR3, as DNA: TGTGCCAGCAGCTTAGCGGGTTCTGGTGTTAATTCACCCCTCCACTTT. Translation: CASSLAGSGVNSPLHF.

The CDR3 coding sequence is TGTGCCAGCAGCTACGGCGGGGGGATCGCCGGGGAGCTGTTTTTT. Translating gives CASSYGGGIAGELFF. This rearrangement joins TRBV6-5 to TRBJ2-2; 8 positions match TRBD2. CDR1 is MNHEY and CDR2 is SVGAGI in the germline V gene. V dropped 6 bases and J dropped 6; count of bases not matched to a gene: 9. This CDR3 spans 15 amino acids.

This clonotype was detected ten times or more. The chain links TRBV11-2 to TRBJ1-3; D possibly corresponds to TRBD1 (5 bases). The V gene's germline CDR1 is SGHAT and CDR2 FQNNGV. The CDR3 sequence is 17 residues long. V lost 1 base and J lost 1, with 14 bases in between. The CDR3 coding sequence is TGTGCCAGCAGCTTAGGGGGGACTGCTCCTTCTGGAAACACCATATATTTT. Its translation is CASSLGGTAPSGNTIYF.

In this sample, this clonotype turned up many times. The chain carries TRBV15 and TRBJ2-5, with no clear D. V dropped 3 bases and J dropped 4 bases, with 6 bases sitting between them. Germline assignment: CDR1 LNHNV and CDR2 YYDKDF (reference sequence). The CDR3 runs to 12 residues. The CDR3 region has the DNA TGTGCCACCAGCAGGGATGCAGAGACCCAGTACTTC. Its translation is CATSRDAETQYF.

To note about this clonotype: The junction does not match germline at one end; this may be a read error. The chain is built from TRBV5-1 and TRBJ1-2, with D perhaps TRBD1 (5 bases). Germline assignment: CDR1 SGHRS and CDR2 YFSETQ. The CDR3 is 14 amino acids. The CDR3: CAGSSGQSNYGYTF. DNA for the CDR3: TGCGCCGGCAGCTCAGGGCAGTCCAACTATGGCTACACCTTC.

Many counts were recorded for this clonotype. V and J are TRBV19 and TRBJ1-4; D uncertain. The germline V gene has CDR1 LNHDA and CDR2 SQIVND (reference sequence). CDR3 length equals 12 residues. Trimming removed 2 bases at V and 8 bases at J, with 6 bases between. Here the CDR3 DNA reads TGTGCCAGTAGTATACGTGGGGAAAAACTGTTTTTT. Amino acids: CASSIRGEKLFF.

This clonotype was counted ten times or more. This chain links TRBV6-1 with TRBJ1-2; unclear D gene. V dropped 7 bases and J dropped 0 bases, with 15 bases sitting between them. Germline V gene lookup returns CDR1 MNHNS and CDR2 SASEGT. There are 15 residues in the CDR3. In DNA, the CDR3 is TGTGCCAGCACCACTTCGTCAGGAGCTAACTATGGCTACACCTTC. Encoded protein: CASTTSSGANYGYTF.

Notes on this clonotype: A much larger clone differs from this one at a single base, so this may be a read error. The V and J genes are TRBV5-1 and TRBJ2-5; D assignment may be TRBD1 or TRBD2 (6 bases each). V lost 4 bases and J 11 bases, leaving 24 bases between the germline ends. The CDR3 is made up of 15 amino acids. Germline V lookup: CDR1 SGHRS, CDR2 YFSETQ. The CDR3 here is CASSRRDMTHNEQYF. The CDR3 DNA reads TGCGCCAGCAGCCGGAGGGACATGACCCACAATGAGCAGTACTTC.